The next 30 T cell receptor beta chains were all read from a single sample in a study of T cell changes during pregnancy in multiple sclerosis. TCRdb's copy holds only in-frame clones and misses some; the assay was immunoSEQ multiplex PCR. Altogether roughly 60,000 clones are present, about nine tenths being singletons, with the ten largest covering about 2%. Sample: peripheral blood, taken in the second trimester of pregnancy. The receptors here all came from a female donor in good health, enrolled as a control in a pregnancy study.

This clone was recorded only once. The chain is built from TRBV27 and TRBJ1-1, with D possibly TRBD1 on 5 matching bases. The CDR3 runs to 13 residues. The germline V gene encodes CDR1 MNHEY and CDR2 SMNVEV (reference sequence). The V gene lost 1 base and the J gene lost 5 bases, with 8 bases spanning the gap. CDR3 in DNA: TGTGCCAGCAGTTTATTCAGGGCGACTGAAGCTTTCTTT. This codes for CASSLFRATEAFF.

The chain links TRBV4-2 to TRBJ2-7; unclear D gene. The V end was cut by 0 bases, the J end by 2 bases, with 8 bases between. This CDR3 region has 14 residues. Germline CDR1 reads LGHNA; CDR2 reads YNFKEQ. The CDR3 here is CASSQELVTYEQYF. CDR3 sequence (DNA): TGTGCCAGCAGCCAAGAACTTGTTACCTACGAGCAGTACTTC.

The table lists this clone with a count of one. The chain's CDR3 is CASSPEVYEQYF. The CDR3 DNA reads as TGTGCCAGCAGCCCCGAGGTATACGAGCAGTACTTC. V gene TRBV2 combines with J gene TRBJ2-7; no reliable D call. CDR3 length equals 12 residues. V was pared by 6 bases and J by 4 bases, with 10 bases between. Germline CDR1 and CDR2: SNHLY and FYNNEI.

The rearrangement uses TRBV2 and TRBJ1-2, with unresolved D. CDR1 is SNHLY and CDR2 is FYNNEI in the germline V gene. The CDR3 has 14 amino acids. V lost 2 bases, J lost 4 bases, and 11 bases lay in between. The CDR3 bases are TGTGCCAGCAGTGAAAGTTCAGAAGTCTATGGCTACACCTTC. This encodes CASSESSEVYGYTF. Combining the CDR3 with reference TRBV2 and TRBJ1-2 gives the whole variable domain EPEVTQTPSHQVTQMGQEVILRCVPISNHLYFYWYRQILGQKVEFLVSFYNNEISEKSEIFDDQFSVERPDGSNFTLKIRSTKLEDSAMYFCASSESSEVYGYTFGSGTRLTVV.

This chain uses TRBV18 with TRBJ2-7; perhaps TRBD1 as D (6 bases). CDR3 size: 14 residues. Germline CDR1 KGHSH, CDR2 LQKENI. The V end was cut by 2 bases, the J end by 0 bases, with 8 bases between. The CDR3 loop reads CASSPYRVSYEQYF. CDR3 bases: TGTGCCAGCTCACCATACAGGGTCTCCTACGAGCAGTACTTC.

The V gene is TRBV28, the J gene TRBJ2-7; D is unclear. The V gene lost 8 bases and the J gene lost 6 bases, with 17 bases spanning the gap. Germline loops: CDR1 MDHEN, CDR2 SYDVKM. The CDR3 is made up of 13 amino acids. The CDR3 sequence: CASRTPSVGEQYF. The CDR3 region has the DNA TGTGCCAGCCGAACCCCCAGCGTCGGCGAGCAGTACTTC.

The genes are TRBV28 and TRBJ2-7, with D hard to call. From germline, CDR1 is MDHEN and CDR2 SYDVKM. CDR3 length: 13 amino acids. With 3 bases removed from V and 6 bases from J, the gap between germline ends came to 12 bases. The CDR3 sequence: CASSLQVLGEQYF. For the CDR3, the DNA is TGTGCCAGCAGTTTGCAGGTATTAGGCGAGCAGTACTTC.

This clone appeared a single time. V is TRBV11-2 and J is TRBJ1-2; no reliable D call. CDR3 size: 14 residues. Germline V gene lookup returns CDR1 SGHAT and CDR2 FQNNGV. Deletions cut 0 bases from V and 8 bases from J, with 13 bases between. CDR3 DNA sequence: TGTGCCAGCAGCTTAGATCTGCACAGTCAAGGCTACACCTTC. Translated: CASSLDLHSQGYTF.

This sequence joins TRBV4-1 and TRBJ1-6; tentatively, D is TRBD1 (5 bases). The CDR3 runs 15 residues. V was shortened by 1 base and J by 10 bases, with 14 bases between the two germline ends. Germline values: CDR1 MGHRA, CDR2 YSYEKL. CDR3 residues: CASSQAAGFGSPLHF. The CDR3 DNA reads as TGCGCCAGCAGCCAAGCTGCAGGGTTCGGGTCACCCCTCCACTTT.

The rearrangement uses TRBV11-2 and TRBJ2-7; D remains ambiguous. The V end lost 1 base, the J end lost 0 bases, and 7 bases lay between the germline ends. This CDR3 region has 14 residues. Germline loops: CDR1 SGHAT, CDR2 FQNNGV. CDR3 sequence: CASSLAYGSYEQYF. The CDR3 nucleotides are TGTGCCAGCAGCTTAGCTTACGGCTCCTACGAGCAGTACTTC.

This clone was counted between two and nine times. The chain employs TRBV19 and TRBJ1-6; TRBD1 matches 7 bases. V lost 5 bases, J lost 8 bases, and 3 bases stayed unmatched. Germline CDR1 reads LNHDA; CDR2 reads SQIVND (reference sequence). CDR3 length: 13 amino acids. CDR3 protein: CASSLQGDSPLHF. The CDR3 DNA is TGTGCCAGTAGTCTTCAGGGGGATTCACCCCTCCACTTT. Looking up the rest from reference TRBV19 and TRBJ1-6 gives the full variable domain: DGGITQSPKYLFRKEGQNVTLSCEQNLNHDAMYWYRQDPGQGLRLIYYSQIVNDFQKGDIAEGYSVSREKKESFPLTVTSAQKNPTAFYLCASSLQGDSPLHFGNGTRLTVT.

The chain links TRBV6-5 to TRBJ1-2, with D perhaps TRBD1 (5 bases). Trimming cost V 6 bases and J 3 bases, with 11 bases left between them. The CDR3 runs to 13 residues. The V gene's germline CDR1 is MNHEY and CDR2 SVGAGI. The DNA for the CDR3 is TGTGCCAGCAGGGGACGGGAGGACTATGGCTACACCTTC. Protein sequence: CASRGREDYGYTF.

The rearrangement uses TRBV21-1 and TRBJ1-1; TRBD1, the table's D call, was not compared with the DNA. TRBV21-1 represents a pseudogene. This CDR3 comprises 15 residues. Written as DNA, the CDR3 is TGTGCCAGCAGCAAAGAAGGCAGGGCGAAGGCTGAAGCTTTCTTT. This codes for CASSKEGRAKAEAFF.

As regards this clone: Germline and junction disagree at one end, which may indicate a read error. Other DNA sequences of this sample code for an identical CDR3. The V gene is TRBV7-7, the J gene TRBJ2-7; the match to TRBD1 covers 7 bases. The germline gives CDR1 SSHAT, CDR2 FNYEAQ (reference sequence). This CDR3 contains 13 residues. This chain's CDR3 is CASSLGTGDEQYF. CDR3 DNA sequence: TGTGCTAGCAGCTTAGGAACAGGGGACGAGCAGTACTTC.

V is TRBV4-1 and J is TRBJ2-6; D perhaps matches TRBD1 (7 bases). CDR3 length: 17 residues. Trimming removed 4 bases from V and 2 bases from J, with 15 bases in between. Germline assignment: CDR1 MGHRA and CDR2 YSYEKL. This chain's CDR3 is CASSPPTGRTGANVLTF. In DNA, the CDR3 is TGCGCCAGCAGCCCACCGACAGGGAGGACTGGGGCCAACGTCCTGACTTTC.

The V gene is TRBV6-5, the J gene TRBJ1-2; possible D gene TRBD1, 5 bases. Germline V lookup: CDR1 MNHEY, CDR2 SVGAGI. Trimming took 2 bases from V and 5 from J, leaving 15 bases between them. The CDR3 runs 15 residues. CDR3 in DNA: TGTGCCAGCAGTTACGGTAGTCAGGGCATTTATGGCTACACCTTC. As protein: CASSYGSQGIYGYTF.

The chain joins TRBV21-1 to TRBJ1-3. TRBV21-1 is a recognized pseudogene. The CDR3 contains 19 residues. CDR3 sequence (DNA): TGTGCCAGCAGCAAAGGAGGCCAGTTGCACCTTGGTGTTGGAAACACCATATATTTT. Translated, it gives CASSKGGQLHLGVGNTIYF.

The rearrangement links TRBV9 to TRBJ2-7, with D perhaps TRBD2 (5 bases). Trimming took off 0 bases at V and 5 bases at J, with 12 bases between the two ends. Germline V CDR1 and CDR2: SGDLS, YYNGEE. This CDR3 has 14 amino acids. This CDR3 is CASSVARDMDEQYF. The CDR3 DNA reads TGTGCCAGCAGCGTAGCCCGGGATATGGACGAGCAGTACTTC.

The chain joins TRBV6-1 to TRBJ2-7; 10 nucleotides match TRBD2. Germline V gives CDR1 MNHNS, CDR2 SASEGT. This CDR3 is built from 17 residues. V lost 5 bases and J lost 4; bases outside the gene matches: 14. CDR3 nucleotide sequence: TGTGCCAGCAGTAAAGGATCTAGCGGGAGAAAACCTTACGAGCAGTACTTC. As protein: CASSKGSSGRKPYEQYF.

The chain couples TRBV19 to TRBJ2-1, with a tentative D call TRBD2 (5 bases). Trimming left V 9 bases short and J 10 bases short, with 22 bases between. The CDR3 is 14 amino acids. Per germline, CDR1 LNHDA and CDR2 SQIVND (reference sequence). The CDR3, as DNA: TGTGCCAGCACCGAGGTCGGTGCTGCGGGCGAGCAGTTCTTC. Translation gives CASTEVGAAGEQFF.

The genes are TRBV6-1 and TRBJ1-1; D unresolved. The CDR3 covers 16 residues. V was shortened by 1 base and J by 0 bases, with 12 bases between the two germline ends. Germline CDR1 MNHNS, CDR2 SASEGT. CDR3 in DNA: TGTGCCAGCAGTGAAGGCGCAGGCTTTATGAACACTGAAGCTTTCTTT. Its translation is CASSEGAGFMNTEAFF.

This clone has a handful of counts. This rearrangement joins TRBV7-9 to TRBJ1-1; D possibly corresponds to TRBD1 (5 bases). There are 12 residues in the CDR3. Germline V gene lookup returns CDR1 SEHNR and CDR2 FQNEAQ (reference sequence). The V end lost 5 bases, the J end lost 3 bases, and 7 bases lay between the germline ends. The CDR3 bases are TGTGCCAGCAGCGGAGGGGACACTGAAGCTTTCTTT. This sequence encodes CASSGGDTEAFF.

V is TRBV6-4 and J is TRBJ2-3; TRBD2 matches 8 bases. The CDR3 loop spans 14 amino acids. Germline CDR1 and CDR2: MRHNA and SNTAGT. Trimming removed 6 bases from V and 3 bases from J; junction bases left unmatched: 5. The CDR3 DNA is TGTGCCAGCAGGGGAGCGGGGGATACAGATACGCAGTATTTT. It specifies CASRGAGDTDTQYF.

The chain employs TRBV19 and TRBJ2-7; 7 bases line up with TRBD1. The trim removed 5 bases at V and 2 bases at J, leaving 3 bases unmatched. The CDR3 runs to 13 residues. The germline CDR1 and CDR2 sequences are LNHDA and SQIVND (reference sequence). The CDR3, as DNA: TGTGCCAGTAGTCCCGGGACAGCCTACGAGCAGTACTTC. Protein: CASSPGTAYEQYF. Variable domain in full (rest from reference TRBV19 and TRBJ2-7): DGGITQSPKYLFRKEGQNVTLSCEQNLNHDAMYWYRQDPGQGLRLIYYSQIVNDFQKGDIAEGYSVSREKKESFPLTVTSAQKNPTAFYLCASSPGTAYEQYFGPGTRLTVT.

The J gene is TRBJ1-1, the V gene TRBV7-6; possible D gene TRBD1, 6 bases. V was shortened by 1 base and J by 1 base, with 19 bases between the two germline ends. Looked up from germline, CDR1 is SGHVS and CDR2 is FNYEAQ. The CDR3 extends over 18 amino acids. CDR3 loop: CASSLGIPKGQRNTEAFF. The CDR3 nucleotides read TGTGCCAGCAGCTTAGGGATTCCCAAGGGACAAAGGAACACTGAAGCTTTCTTT.

The genes are TRBV5-4 and TRBJ2-1; TRBD2 matches 7 bases. The CDR3 totals 15 residues. CDR1 and CDR2 (germline): SGHNT, YYREEE (reference sequence). The junction had 7 bases not matched to a gene; V was cut back by 5 bases and J by 2 bases. In DNA, the CDR3 is TGTGCCAGCAGGGGTGGCGGGGGACCCTACAATGAGCAGTTCTTC. Protein sequence: CASRGGGGPYNEQFF.

The chain recombines TRBV7-3 with TRBJ2-3; 10 nucleotides agree with TRBD2. Germline CDR1 SGHTA, CDR2 FQGTGA. This CDR3 region has 16 residues. V lost 6 bases and J lost 1; bases outside the gene matches: 7. The chain's CDR3 is CASSSTLAGGTDTQYF. Here the CDR3 DNA reads TGTGCCAGCAGTTCCACCCTAGCGGGGGGCACAGATACGCAGTATTTT.

The chain has TRBV7-9 and TRBJ1-2; 8 positions match TRBD1. The CDR3 is 15 amino acids. Germline values: CDR1 SEHNR, CDR2 FQNEAQ (reference sequence). The V and J ends lost 5 bases and 3 bases, in that order; junction bases with no gene match: 8. CDR3 amino acids: CASSQGARKDYGYTF. CDR3 coding DNA: TGTGCCAGCAGCCAGGGGGCTCGAAAGGACTATGGCTACACCTTC. Filled out from reference TRBV7-9 and TRBJ1-2, the complete variable domain reads DTGVSQNPRHKITKRGQNVTFRCDPISEHNRLYWYRQTLGQGPEFLTYFQNEAQLEKSRLLSDRFSAERPKGSFSTLEIQRTEQGDSAMYLCASSQGARKDYGYTFGSGTRLTVV.

V and J are TRBV4-1 and TRBJ1-5, with D possibly TRBD1 on 6 matching bases. V was cut by 1 base and J by 7 bases, with 14 bases left in between. Per germline, CDR1 MGHRA and CDR2 YSYEKL. CDR3 length: 15 residues. The CDR3 protein is CASSQGEGGRQPQHF. CDR3 nucleotide sequence: TGCGCCAGCAGCCAAGGGGAGGGGGGAAGGCAGCCCCAGCATTTT.

This sequence joins TRBV11-2 and TRBJ2-1, with 7 nucleotides matching TRBD2. This CDR3 has 15 amino acids. Germline-derived CDR1 and CDR2 are SGHAT and FQNNGV. The V segment lost 7 bases and the J segment 7 bases; nucleotides outside the gene matches: 13. The CDR3 DNA is TGTGCCAGCACCCCTGGGGGAGGGCCTCTTAATGAGCAGTTCTTC. Protein product: CASTPGGGPLNEQFF.